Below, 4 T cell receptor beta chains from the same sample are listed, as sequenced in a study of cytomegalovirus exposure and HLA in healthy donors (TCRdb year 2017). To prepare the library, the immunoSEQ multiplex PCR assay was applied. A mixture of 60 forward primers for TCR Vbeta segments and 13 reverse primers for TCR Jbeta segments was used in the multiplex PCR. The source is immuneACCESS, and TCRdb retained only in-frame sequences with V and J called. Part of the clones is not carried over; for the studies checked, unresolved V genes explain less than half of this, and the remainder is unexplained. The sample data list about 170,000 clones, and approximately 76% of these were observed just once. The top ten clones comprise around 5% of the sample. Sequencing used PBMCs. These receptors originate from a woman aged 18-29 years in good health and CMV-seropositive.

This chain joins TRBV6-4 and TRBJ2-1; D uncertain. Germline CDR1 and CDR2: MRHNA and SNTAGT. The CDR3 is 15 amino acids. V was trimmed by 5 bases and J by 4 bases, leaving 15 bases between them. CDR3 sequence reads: CASSPVPGSYNEQFF. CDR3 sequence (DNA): TGTGCCAGCAGTCCGGTGCCAGGATCTTACAATGAGCAGTTCTTC.

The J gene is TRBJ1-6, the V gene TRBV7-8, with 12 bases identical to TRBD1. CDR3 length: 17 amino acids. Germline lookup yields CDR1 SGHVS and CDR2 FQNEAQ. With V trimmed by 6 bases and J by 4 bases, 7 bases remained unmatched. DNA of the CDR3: TGTGCCAGCAGTTTTGGGACAGGGGGCGTGTATAATTCACCCCTCCACTTT. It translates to CASSFGTGGVYNSPLHF.

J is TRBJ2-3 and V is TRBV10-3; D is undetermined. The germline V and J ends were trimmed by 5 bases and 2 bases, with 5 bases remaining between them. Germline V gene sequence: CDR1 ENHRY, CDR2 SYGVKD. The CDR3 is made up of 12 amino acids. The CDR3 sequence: CAISLDTDTQYF. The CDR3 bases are TGTGCCATCAGTTTAGACACAGATACGCAGTATTTT.

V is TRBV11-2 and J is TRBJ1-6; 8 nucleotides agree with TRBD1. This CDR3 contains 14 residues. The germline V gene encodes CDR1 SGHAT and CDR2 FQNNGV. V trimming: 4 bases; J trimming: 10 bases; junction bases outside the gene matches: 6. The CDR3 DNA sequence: TGTGCCAGCAGCTCTGGACAGGGCGTATCACCCCTCCACTTT. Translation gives CASSSGQGVSPLHF.